This TCR beta chain was documented in a study of blood T cell repertoires in COVID-19. The wider study: T cells, B-cell-depleted T cells, or PBMCs provided the cDNA or gDNA that served as material.

In this sample, this clone turned up once. Under the authors' procedure: Amplification from reference gene primers served as the basis for estimated nucleated cell counts. TCRdb's copy holds only in-frame clones and misses some; the assay was immunoSEQ multiplex PCR. V, J and clone size reflect that table, while D and trimming were determined from the DNA. The sample includes roughly 150,000 clones, 70% to 90% of them seen just once. Sequencing was done on a sample of peripheral blood. The receptor comes from a man aged 60 to 75 with acute or convalescent COVID-19.

The CDR3 spells CASSVLPGQRLQNTGELFF. CDR3 bases: TGTGCCAGCAGCGTTCTCCCGGGACAGCGACTGCAGAACACCGGGGAGCTGTTTTTT. The rearrangement joins TRBV9 to TRBJ2-2, with 7 nucleotides matching TRBD1. CDR1 is SGDLS, CDR2 YYNGEE, per germline. The CDR3 covers 19 residues. The J segment lost 1 base and the V segment lost 2 bases, leaving 14 bases of the junction unmatched.